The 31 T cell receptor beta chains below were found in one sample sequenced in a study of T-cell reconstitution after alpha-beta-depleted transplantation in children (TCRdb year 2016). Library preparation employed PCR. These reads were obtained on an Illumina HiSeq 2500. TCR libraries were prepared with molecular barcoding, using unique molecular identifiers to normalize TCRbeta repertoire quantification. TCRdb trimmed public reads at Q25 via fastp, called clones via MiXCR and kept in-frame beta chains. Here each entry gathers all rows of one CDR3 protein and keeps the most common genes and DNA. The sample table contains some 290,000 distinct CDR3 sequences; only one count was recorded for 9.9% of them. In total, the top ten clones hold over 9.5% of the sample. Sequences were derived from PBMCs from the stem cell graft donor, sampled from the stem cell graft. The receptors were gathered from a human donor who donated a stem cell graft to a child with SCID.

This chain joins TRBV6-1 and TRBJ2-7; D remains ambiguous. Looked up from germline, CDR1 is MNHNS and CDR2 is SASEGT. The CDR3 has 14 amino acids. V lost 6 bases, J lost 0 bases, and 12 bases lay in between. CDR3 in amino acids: CASRIQDRSYEQYF. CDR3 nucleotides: TGTGCCAGCAGAATTCAGGACCGCTCCTACGAGCAGTACTTC.

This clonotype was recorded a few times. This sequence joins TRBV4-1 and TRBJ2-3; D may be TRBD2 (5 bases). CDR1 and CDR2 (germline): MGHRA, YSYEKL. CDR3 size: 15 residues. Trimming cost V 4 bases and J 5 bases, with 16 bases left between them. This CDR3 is CASSRETGSGDTQYF. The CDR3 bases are TGCGCCAGCAGCCGGGAGACGGGGTCTGGAGATACGCAGTATTTT.

CDR3 bases: TGCGCCAGCAGCCAAGATTTTGGGGCGTTCAATGGAGATACGCAGTATTTT. Protein: CASSQDFGAFNGDTQYF. The V call is TRBV4-1, the J call TRBJ2-3; TRBD1 is a possible D gene (5 bases). The CDR3 is 17 amino acids. Germline V gives CDR1 MGHRA, CDR2 YSYEKL. With 0 bases removed from V and 5 bases from J, the gap between germline ends came to 18 bases.

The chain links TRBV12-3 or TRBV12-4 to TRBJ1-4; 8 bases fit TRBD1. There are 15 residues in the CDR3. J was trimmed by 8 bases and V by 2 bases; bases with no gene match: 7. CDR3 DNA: TGTGCCAGCAGTTTAAAGGACAGGGATTTAGAAAAACTGTTTTTT. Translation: CASSLKDRDLEKLFF.

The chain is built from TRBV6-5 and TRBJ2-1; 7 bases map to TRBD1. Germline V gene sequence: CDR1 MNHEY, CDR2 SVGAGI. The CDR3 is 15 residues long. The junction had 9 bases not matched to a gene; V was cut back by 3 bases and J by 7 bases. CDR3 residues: CASSYIEGGKNEQFF. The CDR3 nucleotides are TGTGCCAGCAGTTATATAGAAGGGGGCAAAAATGAGCAGTTCTTC.

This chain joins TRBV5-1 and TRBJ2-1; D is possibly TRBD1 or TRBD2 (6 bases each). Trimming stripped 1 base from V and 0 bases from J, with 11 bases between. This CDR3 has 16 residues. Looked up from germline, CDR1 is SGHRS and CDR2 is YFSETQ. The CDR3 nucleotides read TGCGCCAGCAGCTTGACGGGGGCGAGCTCCTACAATGAGCAGTTCTTC. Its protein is CASSLTGASSYNEQFF.

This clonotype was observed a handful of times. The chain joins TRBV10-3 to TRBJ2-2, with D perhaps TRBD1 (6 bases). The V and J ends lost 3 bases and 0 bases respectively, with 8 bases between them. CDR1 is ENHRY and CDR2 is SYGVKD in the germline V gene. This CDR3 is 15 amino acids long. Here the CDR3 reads CAISDRTANTGELFF. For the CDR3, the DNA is TGTGCCATCAGTGACCGGACAGCGAACACCGGGGAGCTGTTTTTT.

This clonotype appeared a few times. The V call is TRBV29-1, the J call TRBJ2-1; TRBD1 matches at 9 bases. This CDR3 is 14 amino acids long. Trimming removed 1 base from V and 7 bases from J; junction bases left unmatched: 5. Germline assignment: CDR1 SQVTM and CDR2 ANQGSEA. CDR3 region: CSVEGTGEANEQFF. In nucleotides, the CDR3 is TGCAGCGTTGAAGGGACAGGGGAAGCGAATGAGCAGTTCTTC.

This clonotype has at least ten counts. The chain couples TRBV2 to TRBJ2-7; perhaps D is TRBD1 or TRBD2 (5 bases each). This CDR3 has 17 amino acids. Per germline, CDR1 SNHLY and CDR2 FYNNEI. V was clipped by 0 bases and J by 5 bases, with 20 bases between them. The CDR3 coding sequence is TGTGCCAGCAGTGAAGCGCAGAGGTTTGAGGGGTCCAACGAGCAGTACTTC. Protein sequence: CASSEAQRFEGSNEQYF.

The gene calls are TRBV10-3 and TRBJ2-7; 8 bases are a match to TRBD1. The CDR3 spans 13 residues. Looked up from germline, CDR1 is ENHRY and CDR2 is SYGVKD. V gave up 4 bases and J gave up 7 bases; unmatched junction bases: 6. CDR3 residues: CAISADRVREQYF. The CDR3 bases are TGTGCCATCAGTGCGGACAGGGTTAGGGAGCAGTACTTC.

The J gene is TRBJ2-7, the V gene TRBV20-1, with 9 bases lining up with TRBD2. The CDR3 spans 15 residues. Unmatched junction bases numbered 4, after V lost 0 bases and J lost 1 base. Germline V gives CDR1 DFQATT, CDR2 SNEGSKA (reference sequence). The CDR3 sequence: CSARDLSGGSYEQYF. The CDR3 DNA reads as TGCAGTGCTAGAGACCTGAGCGGGGGGTCCTACGAGCAGTACTTC.

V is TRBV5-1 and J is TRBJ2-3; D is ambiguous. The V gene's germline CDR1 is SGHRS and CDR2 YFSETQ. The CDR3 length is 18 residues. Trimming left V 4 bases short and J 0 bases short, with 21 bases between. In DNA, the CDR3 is TGCGCCAGCAGCCATGCTCTGAGAAAACTACAGAGCACAGATACGCAGTATTTT. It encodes CASSHALRKLQSTDTQYF.

The CDR3 protein is CASSPRGVRTEAFF. The CDR3 DNA reads TGCGCCAGCAGCCCAAGAGGGGTTCGCACTGAAGCTTTCTTT. The chain employs TRBV4-1 and TRBJ1-1; D might be TRBD1 (5 bases). V lost 4 bases to trimming and J lost 4 bases, with 13 bases between them. Germline V gene sequence: CDR1 MGHRA, CDR2 YSYEKL. The CDR3 length is 14 residues.

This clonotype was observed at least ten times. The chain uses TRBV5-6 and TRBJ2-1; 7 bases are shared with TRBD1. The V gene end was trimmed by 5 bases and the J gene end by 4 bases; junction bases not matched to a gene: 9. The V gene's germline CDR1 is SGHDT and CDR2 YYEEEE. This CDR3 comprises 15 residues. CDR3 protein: CASRLPGQLYNEQFF. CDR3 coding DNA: TGTGCCAGCAGGTTACCGGGACAGTTATACAATGAGCAGTTCTTC.

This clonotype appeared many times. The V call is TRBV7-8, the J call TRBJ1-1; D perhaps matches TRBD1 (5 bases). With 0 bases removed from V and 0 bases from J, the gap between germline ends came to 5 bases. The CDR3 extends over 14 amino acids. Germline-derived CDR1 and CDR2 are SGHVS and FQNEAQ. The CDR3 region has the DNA TGTGCCAGCAGCTTAGCAGGGGTGAACACTGAAGCTTTCTTT. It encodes CASSLAGVNTEAFF.

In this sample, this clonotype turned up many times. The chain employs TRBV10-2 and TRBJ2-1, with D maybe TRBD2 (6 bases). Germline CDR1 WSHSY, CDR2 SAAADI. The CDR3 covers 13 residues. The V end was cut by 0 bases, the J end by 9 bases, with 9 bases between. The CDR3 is CASSESGGTEQFF. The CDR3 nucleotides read TGCGCCAGCAGTGAGTCAGGAGGGACTGAGCAGTTCTTC.

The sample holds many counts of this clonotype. The CDR3 protein is CASSQTHTGELFF. CDR3 nucleotides: TGTGCCAGCAGCCAAACCCACACCGGGGAGCTGTTTTTT. The gene calls are TRBV3-1 and TRBJ2-2; no clear D gene. The ends were cut back, 2 bases at V and 3 bases at J, with 4 bases in the middle. Germline loops: CDR1 LGHDT, CDR2 YNNKEL (reference sequence). This CDR3 spans 13 amino acids.

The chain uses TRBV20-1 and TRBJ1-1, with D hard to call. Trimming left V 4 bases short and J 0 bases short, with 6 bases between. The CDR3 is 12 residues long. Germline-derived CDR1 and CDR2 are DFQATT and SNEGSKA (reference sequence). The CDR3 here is CSAKGVNTEAFF. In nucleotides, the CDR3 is TGCAGTGCTAAAGGCGTGAACACTGAAGCTTTCTTT.

The CDR3 here is CASSFPGTGAGELFF. The CDR3, as DNA: TGTGCCAGCAGTTTCCCCGGGACAGGGGCCGGGGAGCTGTTTTTT. This chain links TRBV12-3 or TRBV12-4 with TRBJ2-2; TRBD1 agrees at 10 bases. CDR3 size: 15 residues. Trimming cost V 3 bases and J 6 bases; bases outside gene matches: 4.

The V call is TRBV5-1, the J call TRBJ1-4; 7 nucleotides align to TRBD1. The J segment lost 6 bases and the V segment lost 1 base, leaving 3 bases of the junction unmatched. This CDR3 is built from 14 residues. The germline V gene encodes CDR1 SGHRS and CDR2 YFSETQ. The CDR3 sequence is CASSLRGPDEKLFF. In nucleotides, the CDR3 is TGCGCCAGCAGCTTGAGGGGGCCAGATGAAAAACTGTTTTTT.

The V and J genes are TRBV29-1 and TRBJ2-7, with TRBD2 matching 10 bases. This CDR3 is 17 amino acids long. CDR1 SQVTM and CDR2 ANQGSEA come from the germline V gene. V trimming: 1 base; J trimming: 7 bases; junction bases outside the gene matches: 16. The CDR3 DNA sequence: TGCAGCGTTGAAGGGGCGGCAGACATGCCGGGACTAGCGGAGCAGTACTTC. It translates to CSVEGAADMPGLAEQYF.

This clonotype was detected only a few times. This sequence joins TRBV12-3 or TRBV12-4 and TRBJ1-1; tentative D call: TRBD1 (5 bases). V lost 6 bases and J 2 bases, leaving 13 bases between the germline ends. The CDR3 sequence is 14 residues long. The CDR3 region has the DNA TGTGCCAGCAGCAGGGACGGCCGAAACACTGAAGCTTTCTTT. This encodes CASSRDGRNTEAFF.

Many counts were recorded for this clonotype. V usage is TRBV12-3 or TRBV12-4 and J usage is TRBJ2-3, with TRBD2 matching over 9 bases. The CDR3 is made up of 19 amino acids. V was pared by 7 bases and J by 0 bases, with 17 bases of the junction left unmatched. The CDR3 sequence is CASNKGRAAGGKSTDTQYF. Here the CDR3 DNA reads TGTGCCAGCAATAAGGGACGGGCAGCGGGGGGCAAAAGCACAGATACGCAGTATTTT.

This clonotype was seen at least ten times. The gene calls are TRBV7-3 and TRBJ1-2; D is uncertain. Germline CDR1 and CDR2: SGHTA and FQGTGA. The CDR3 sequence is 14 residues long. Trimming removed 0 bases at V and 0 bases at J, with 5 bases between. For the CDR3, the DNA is TGTGCCAGCAGCTTAACTGGTACTAACTATGGCTACACCTTC. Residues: CASSLTGTNYGYTF.

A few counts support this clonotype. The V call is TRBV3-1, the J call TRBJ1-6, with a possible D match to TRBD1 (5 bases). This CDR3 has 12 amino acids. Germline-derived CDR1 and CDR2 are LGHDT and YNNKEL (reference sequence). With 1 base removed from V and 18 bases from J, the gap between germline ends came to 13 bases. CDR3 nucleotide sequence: TGTGCCAGCAGCCAAGGGGCGACAGCAGCCCACTTT. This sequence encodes CASSQGATAAHF.

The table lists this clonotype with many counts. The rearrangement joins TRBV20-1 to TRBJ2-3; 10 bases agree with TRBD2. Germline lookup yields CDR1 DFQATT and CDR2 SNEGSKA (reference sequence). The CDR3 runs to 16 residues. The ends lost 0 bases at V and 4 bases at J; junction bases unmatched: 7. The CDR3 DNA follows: TGCAGTGCTAGAGATGCTAGCGGGGGTTCGGCAGATACGCAGTATTTT. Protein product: CSARDASGGSADTQYF.

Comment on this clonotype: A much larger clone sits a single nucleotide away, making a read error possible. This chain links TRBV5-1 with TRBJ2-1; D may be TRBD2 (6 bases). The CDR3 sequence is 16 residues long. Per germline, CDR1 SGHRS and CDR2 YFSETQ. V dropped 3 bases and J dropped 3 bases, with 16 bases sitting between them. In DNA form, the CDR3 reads TGCGCCAGCAGCTCGGGGGACTTAGCGCTCTACAATGAGCAGTTCTTC. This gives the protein CASSSGDLALYNEQFF.

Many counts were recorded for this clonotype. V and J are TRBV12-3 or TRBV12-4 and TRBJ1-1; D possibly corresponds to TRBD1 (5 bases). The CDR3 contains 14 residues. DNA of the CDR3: TGTGCTCTACGAGGGAGGGGTCTCAACACTGAAGCTTTCTTT. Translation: CALRGRGLNTEAFF.

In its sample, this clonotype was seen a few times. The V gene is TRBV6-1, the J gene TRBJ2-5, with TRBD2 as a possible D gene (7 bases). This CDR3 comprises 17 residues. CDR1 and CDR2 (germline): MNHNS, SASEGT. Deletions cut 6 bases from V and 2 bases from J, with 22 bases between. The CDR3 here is CASSRSGLGGVQETQYF. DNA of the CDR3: TGTGCCAGCAGCCGATCCGGACTAGGGGGAGTACAAGAGACCCAGTACTTC.

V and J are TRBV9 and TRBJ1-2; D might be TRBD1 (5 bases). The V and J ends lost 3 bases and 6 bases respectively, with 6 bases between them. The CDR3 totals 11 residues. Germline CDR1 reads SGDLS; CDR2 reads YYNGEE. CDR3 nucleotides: TGTGCCAGCAGCGCCAGGGATGGCTACACCTTC. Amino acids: CASSARDGYTF.

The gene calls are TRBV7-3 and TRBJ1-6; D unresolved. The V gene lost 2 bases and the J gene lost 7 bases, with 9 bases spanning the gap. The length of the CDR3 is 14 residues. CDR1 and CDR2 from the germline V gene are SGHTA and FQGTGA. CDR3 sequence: CASSLGVSNSPLHF. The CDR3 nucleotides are TGTGCCAGCAGCTTAGGGGTTTCCAATTCACCCCTCCACTTT.